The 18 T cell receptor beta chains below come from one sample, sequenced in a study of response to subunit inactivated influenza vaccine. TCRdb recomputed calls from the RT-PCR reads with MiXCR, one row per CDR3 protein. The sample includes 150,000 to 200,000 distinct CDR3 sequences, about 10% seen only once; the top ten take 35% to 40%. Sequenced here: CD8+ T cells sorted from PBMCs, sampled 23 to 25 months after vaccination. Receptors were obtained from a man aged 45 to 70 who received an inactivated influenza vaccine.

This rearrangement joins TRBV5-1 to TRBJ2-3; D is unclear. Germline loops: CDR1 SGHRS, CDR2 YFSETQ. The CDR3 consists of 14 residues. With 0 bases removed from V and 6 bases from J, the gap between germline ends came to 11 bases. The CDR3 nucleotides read TGCGCCAGCAGCTTGGACCCTCGTAGGGATACGCAGTATTTT. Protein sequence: CASSLDPRRDTQYF.

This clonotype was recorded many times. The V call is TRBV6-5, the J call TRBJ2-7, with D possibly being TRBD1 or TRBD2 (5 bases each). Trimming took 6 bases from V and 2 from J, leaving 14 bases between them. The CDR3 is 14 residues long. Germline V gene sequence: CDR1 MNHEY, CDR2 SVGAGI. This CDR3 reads CASSSAGTPYEQYF. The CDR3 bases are TGTGCCAGCAGCTCCGCCGGGACGCCCTACGAGCAGTACTTC.

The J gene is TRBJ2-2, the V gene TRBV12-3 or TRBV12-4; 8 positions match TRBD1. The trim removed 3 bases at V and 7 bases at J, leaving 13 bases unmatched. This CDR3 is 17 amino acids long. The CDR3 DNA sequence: TGTGCCAGCAGTTTTAGGTTCGCAGGGGGCGAAATCGGGGAGCTGTTTTTT. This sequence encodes CASSFRFAGGEIGELFF.

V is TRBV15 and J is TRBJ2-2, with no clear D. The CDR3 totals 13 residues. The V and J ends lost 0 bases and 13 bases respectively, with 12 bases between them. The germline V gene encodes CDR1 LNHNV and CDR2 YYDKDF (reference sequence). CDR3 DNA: TGTGCCACCAGCAGAGATGACGTTGAAGGGCTGTTTTTT. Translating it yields CATSRDDVEGLFF.

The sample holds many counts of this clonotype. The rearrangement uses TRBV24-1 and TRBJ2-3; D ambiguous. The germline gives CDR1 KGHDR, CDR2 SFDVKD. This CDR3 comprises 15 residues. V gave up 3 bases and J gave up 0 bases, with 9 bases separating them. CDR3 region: CATSDEQTSTDTQYF. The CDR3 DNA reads TGTGCCACCAGTGATGAGCAGACCAGCACAGATACGCAGTATTTT.

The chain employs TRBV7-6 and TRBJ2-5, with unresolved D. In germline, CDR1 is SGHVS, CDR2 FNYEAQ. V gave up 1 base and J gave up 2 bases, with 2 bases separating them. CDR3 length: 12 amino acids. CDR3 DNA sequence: TGTGCCAGCAGCTTAGATCAAGAGACCCAGTACTTC. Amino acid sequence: CASSLDQETQYF. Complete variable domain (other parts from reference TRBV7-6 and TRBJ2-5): GAGVSQSPRYKVTKRGQDVALRCDPISGHVSLYWYRQALGQGPEFLTYFNYEAQQDKSGLPNDRFSAERPEGSISTLTIQRTEQRDSAMYRCASSLDQETQYFGPGTRLLVL.

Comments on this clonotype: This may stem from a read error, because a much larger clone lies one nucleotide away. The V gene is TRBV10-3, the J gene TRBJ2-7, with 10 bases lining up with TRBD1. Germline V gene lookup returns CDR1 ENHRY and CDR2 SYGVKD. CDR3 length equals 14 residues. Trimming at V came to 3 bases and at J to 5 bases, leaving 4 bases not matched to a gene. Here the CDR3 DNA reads TGTGCCATCAGTGACTTGACAGGGGGCAACGAGCAGTACTTC. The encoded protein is CAISDLTGGNEQYF.

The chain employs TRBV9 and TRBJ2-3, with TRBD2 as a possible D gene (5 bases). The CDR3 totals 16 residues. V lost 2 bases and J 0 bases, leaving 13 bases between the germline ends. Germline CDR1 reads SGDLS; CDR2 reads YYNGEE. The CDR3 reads CASSVGSGASTDTQYF. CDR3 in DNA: TGTGCCAGCAGCGTTGGGAGCGGCGCTAGCACAGATACGCAGTATTTT.

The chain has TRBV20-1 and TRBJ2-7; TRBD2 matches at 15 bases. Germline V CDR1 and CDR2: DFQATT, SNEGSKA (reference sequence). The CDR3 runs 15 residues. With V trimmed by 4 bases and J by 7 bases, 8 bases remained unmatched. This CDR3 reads CSATGLAGGQGEQYF. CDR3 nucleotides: TGCAGTGCTACCGGACTAGCGGGAGGGCAAGGGGAGCAGTACTTC.

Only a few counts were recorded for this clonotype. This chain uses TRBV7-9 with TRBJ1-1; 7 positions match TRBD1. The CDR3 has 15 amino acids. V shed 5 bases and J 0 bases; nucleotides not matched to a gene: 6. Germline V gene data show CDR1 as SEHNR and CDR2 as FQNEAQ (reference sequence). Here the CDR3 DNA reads TGTGCCAGCAGCGTCGGACAGGCGTTGAACACTGAAGCTTTCTTT. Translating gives CASSVGQALNTEAFF.

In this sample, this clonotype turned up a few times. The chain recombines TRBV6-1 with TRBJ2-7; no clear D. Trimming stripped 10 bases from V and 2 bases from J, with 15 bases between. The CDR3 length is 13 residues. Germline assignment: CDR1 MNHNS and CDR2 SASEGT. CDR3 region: CAIRLENAYEQYF. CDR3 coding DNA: TGTGCCATCAGGTTGGAGAATGCCTACGAGCAGTACTTC.

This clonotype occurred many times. The CDR3 protein is CSVGGGVENTEAFF. DNA for the CDR3: TGCAGCGTTGGGGGGGGGGTCGAGAACACTGAAGCTTTCTTT. The genes are TRBV29-1 and TRBJ1-1; TRBD1 is a possible D gene (5 bases). V shed 4 bases and J shed 1 base, with 13 bases lying between them. From germline, CDR1 is SQVTM and CDR2 ANQGSEA. This CDR3 contains 14 residues. The whole variable domain, remainder taken from reference TRBV29-1 and TRBJ1-1, is SAVISQKPSRDICQRGTSLTIQCQVDSQVTMMFWYRQQPGQSLTLIATANQGSEATYESGFVIDKFPISRPNLTFSTLTVSNMSPEDSSIYLCSVGGGVENTEAFFGQGTRLTVV.

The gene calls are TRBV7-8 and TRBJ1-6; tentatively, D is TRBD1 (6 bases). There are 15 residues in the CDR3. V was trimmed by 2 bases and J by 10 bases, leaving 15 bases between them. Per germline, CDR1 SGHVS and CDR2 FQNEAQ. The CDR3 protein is CASSLTAGAKSPLHF. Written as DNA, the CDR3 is TGTGCCAGCAGCTTAACCGCAGGGGCTAAATCACCCCTCCACTTT.

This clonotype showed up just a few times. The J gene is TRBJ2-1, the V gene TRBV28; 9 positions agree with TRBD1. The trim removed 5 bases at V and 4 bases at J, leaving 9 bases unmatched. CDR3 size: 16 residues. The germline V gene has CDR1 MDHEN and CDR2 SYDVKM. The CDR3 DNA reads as TGTGCCAGCAGTCACCATACAGGGGGCCCATACAATGAGCAGTTCTTC. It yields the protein CASSHHTGGPYNEQFF.

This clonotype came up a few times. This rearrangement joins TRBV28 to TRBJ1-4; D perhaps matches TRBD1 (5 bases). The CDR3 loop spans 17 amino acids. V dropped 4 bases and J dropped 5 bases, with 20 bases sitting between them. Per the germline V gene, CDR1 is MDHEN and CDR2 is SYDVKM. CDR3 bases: TGTGCCAGCAGTTATCTAACCGGTGGGGGACTGAATGAAAAACTGTTTTTT. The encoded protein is CASSYLTGGGLNEKLFF.

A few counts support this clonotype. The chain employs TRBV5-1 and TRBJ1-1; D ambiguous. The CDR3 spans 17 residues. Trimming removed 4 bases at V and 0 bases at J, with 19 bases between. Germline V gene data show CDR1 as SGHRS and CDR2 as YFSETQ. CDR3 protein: CASSLNSGRELNTEAFF. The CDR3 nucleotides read TGCGCCAGCAGCCTCAATTCGGGTAGGGAATTGAACACTGAAGCTTTCTTT.

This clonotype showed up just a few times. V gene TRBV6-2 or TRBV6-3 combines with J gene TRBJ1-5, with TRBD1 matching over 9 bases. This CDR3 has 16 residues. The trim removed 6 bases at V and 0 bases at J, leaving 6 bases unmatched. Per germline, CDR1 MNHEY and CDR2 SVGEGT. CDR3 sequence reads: CASSGTGLNSNQPQHF. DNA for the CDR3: TGTGCCAGCAGCGGGACAGGGCTCAATAGCAATCAGCCCCAGCATTTT.

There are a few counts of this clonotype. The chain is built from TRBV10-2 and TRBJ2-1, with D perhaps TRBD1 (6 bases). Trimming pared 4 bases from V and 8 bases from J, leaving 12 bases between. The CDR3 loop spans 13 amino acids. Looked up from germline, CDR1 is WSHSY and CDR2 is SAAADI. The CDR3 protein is CASSGGPGDEQFF. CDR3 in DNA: TGCGCCAGCAGTGGGGGCCCAGGGGATGAGCAGTTCTTC.